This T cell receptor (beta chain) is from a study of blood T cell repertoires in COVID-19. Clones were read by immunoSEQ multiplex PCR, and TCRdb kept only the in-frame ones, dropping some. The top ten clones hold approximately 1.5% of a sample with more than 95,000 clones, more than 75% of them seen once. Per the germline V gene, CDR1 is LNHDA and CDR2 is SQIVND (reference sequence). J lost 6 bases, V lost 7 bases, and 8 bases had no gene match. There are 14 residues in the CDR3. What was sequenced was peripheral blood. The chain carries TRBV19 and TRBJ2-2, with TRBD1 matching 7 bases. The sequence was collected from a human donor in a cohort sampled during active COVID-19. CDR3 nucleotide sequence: TGTGCCAGTATTCTGGACAGGCCTCCCGGGGAGCTGTTTTTT. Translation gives CASILDRPPGELFF.